These T cell receptor beta chains were read from a single sample in a study of cytomegalovirus exposure and HLA in healthy donors. Measured with immunoSEQ multiplex PCR; TCRdb has only the in-frame clones, and not every one. The repertoire has more than 300,000 clones, 80% to 90% of them found once; the top ten carry about 0.8%. Sequencing was carried out using PBMCs. These receptors all come from a woman aged 18-29 years in good health and CMV-seronegative. Each CDR3 is given with its conserved first and last residue. D genes are given only for firm matches. Size is omitted from some rows. Given values are once, few, many or a class for expanded clones.

D: .
J: TRBJ1-5
V: TRBV5-6
size: few
CDR3: CASSLGGVSNQPQHF
DNA: TGTGCCAGCAGCTTAGGAGGGGTTAGCAATCAGCCCCAGCATTTT

D: TRBD1
J: TRBJ1-2
V: TRBV6-1
size: .
CDR3: CASSVGQGNGYGYTF
DNA: TGTGCCAGCAGTGTTGGACAGGGGAATGGATATGGCTACACCTTC

D: TRBD1
J: TRBJ1-1
V: TRBV7-8
size: .
CDR3: CASSAGTAYWDTEAFF
DNA: TGTGCCAGCAGCGCCGGGACAGCCTATTGGGACACTGAAGCTTTCTTT

D: .
J: TRBJ1-2
V: TRBV10-3
size: .
CDR3: CAITKEMNSGYTF
DNA: TGTGCCATCACGAAGGAGATGAACTCTGGCTACACCTTC

D: .
J: TRBJ2-1
V: TRBV7-3
size: .
CDR3: CASSLNTGSYNEQFF
DNA: TGTGCCAGCAGCTTAAATACAGGCTCCTACAATGAGCAGTTCTTC

D: .
J: TRBJ2-2
V: TRBV2
size: .
CDR3: CASKAVATGELFF
DNA: TGTGCCAGCAAAGCGGTTGCCACCGGGGAGCTGTTTTTT

D: .
J: TRBJ2-1
V: TRBV5-6
size: .
CDR3: CASSYGGGRGGSYNEQFF
DNA: TGTGCCAGCAGCTATGGCGGCGGGAGAGGGGGCTCCTACAATGAGCAGTTCTTC

D: TRBD1
J: TRBJ1-4
V: TRBV28
size: .
CDR3: CASSLDTGANEKLFF
DNA: TGTGCCAGCAGTTTGGATACAGGGGCAAATGAAAAACTGTTTTTT

D: .
J: TRBJ1-2
V: TRBV5-1
size: .
CDR3: CASSLGHRSDGYTF
DNA: TGCGCCAGCAGCTTGGGGCACCGGAGCGATGGCTACACCTTC

D: TRBD2
J: TRBJ2-2
V: TRBV4-2
size: .
CDR3: CASSQGAGEVYTGELFF
DNA: TGTGCCAGCAGCCAAGGGGCGGGAGAGGTATATACCGGGGAGCTGTTTTTT

D: TRBD2
J: TRBJ2-1
V: TRBV6-1
size: .
CDR3: CASTKRGYNEQFF
DNA: TGTGCCAGCACCAAGCGGGGCTACAATGAGCAGTTCTTC

D: .
J: TRBJ2-7
V: TRBV7-6
size: .
CDR3: CASSPTGEAYEQYF
DNA: TGTGCCAGCAGCCCGACCGGGGAGGCATACGAGCAGTACTTC

D: .
J: TRBJ2-5
V: TRBV5-1
size: .
CDR3: CASSFEGEETQYF
DNA: TGCGCCAGCAGCTTCGAGGGGGAAGAGACCCAGTACTTC

D: .
J: TRBJ1-1
V: TRBV11-3
size: .
CDR3: CASSYWSTEAFF
DNA: TGTGCCAGCAGCTATTGGAGCACTGAAGCTTTCTTT

D: .
J: TRBJ2-3
V: TRBV6-5
size: .
CDR3: CASSYSGFSTDTQYF
DNA: TGTGCCAGCAGTTACTCCGGTTTCAGCACAGATACGCAGTATTTT